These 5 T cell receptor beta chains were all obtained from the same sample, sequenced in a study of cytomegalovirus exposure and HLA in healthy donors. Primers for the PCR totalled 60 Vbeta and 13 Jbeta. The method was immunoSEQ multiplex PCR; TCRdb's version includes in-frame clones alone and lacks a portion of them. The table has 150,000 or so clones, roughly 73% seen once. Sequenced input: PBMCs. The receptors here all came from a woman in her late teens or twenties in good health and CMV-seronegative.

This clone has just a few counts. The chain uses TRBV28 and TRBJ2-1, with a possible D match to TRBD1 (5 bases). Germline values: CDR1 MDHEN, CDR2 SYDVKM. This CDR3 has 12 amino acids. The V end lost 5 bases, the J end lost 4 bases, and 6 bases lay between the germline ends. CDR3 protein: CASSQGYNEQFF. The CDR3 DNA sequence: TGTGCCAGCAGTCAGGGTTACAATGAGCAGTTCTTC.

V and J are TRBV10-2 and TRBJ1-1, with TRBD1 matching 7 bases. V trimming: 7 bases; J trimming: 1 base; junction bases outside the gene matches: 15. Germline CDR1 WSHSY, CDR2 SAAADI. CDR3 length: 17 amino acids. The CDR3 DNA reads TGCGCCAGCACCGCGACAGGGAGTTGGGTCCCGAACACTGAAGCTTTCTTT. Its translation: CASTATGSWVPNTEAFF.

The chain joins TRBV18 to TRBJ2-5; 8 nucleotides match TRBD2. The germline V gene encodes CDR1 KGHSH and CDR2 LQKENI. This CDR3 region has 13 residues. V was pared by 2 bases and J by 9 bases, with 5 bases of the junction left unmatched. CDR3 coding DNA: TGTGCCAGCTCACCATCCGATAGCGGGGCCCAGTACTTC. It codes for CASSPSDSGAQYF.

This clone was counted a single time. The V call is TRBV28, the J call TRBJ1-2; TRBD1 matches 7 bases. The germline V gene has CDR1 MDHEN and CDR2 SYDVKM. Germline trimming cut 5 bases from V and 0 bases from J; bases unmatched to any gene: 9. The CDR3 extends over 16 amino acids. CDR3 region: CASSPNRDRPNYGYTF. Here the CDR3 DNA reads TGTGCCAGCAGTCCCAACCGGGACAGACCTAACTATGGCTACACCTTC.

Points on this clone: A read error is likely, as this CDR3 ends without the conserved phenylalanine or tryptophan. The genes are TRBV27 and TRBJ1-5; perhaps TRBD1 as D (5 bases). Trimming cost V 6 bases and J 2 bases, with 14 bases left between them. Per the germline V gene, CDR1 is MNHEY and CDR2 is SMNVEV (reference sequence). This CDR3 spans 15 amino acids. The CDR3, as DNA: TGTGCCAGCAGCCGTGGCGGGACGCGCAATCAGCCCCAGCATCTT. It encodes CASSRGGTRNQPQHL.